This note documents a single TCR beta chain sequence. Its antigen is not identified. These data belong to a study of cytomegalovirus exposure and HLA in healthy donors. Points from the study as a whole: Analyzed later, association rates of TCRs varied across HLA loci, with DRB1 most and HLA-C fewest. Serostatus for CMV was the only available immune exposure information.

Germline CDR1 is SQVTM and CDR2 is ANQGSEA. The CDR3 totals 14 residues. V was pared by 7 bases and J by 4 bases, with 17 bases between. PCR amplification relied on 60 Vbeta primers (plus 13 Jbeta primers). Assay: immunoSEQ multiplex PCR; the TCRdb copy retains only in-frame clones and omits some. The listing contains 85,000 to 110,000 clones. This rearrangement joins TRBV29-1 to TRBJ1-3; unclear D gene. Sequenced sample: PBMCs. This TCR derives from a man aged 40-49 years in good health and CMV-seronegative. In DNA, the CDR3 is TGCAGCGCCTACAGAGGGATTGGGGGAAACACCATATATTTT. The encoded protein is CSAYRGIGGNTIYF.